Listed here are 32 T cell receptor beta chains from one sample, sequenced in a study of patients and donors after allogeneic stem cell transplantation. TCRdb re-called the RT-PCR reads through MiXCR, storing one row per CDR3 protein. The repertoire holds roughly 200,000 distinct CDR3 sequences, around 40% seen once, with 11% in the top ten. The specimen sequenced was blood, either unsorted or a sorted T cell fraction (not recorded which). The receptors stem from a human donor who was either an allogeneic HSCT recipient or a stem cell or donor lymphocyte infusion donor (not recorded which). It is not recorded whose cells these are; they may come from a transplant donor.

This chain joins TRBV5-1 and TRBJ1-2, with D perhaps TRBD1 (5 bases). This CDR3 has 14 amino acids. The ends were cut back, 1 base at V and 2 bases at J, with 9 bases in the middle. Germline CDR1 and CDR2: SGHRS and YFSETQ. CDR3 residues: CASSLSQGNYGYTF. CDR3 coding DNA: TGCGCCAGCAGCTTGTCGCAGGGAAACTATGGCTACACCTTC.

Here the CDR3 reads CASSLITQGGDEQYF. CDR3 sequence (DNA): TGTGCCAGCAGCTTAATCACACAGGGTGGCGACGAGCAGTACTTC. The gene calls are TRBV7-9 and TRBJ2-7, with a possible D match to TRBD1 (6 bases). CDR3 length equals 15 residues. Between the trimmed V and J ends, which lost 2 bases and 5 bases, there was a span of 16 bases. Per the germline V gene, CDR1 is SEHNR and CDR2 is FQNEAQ (reference sequence).

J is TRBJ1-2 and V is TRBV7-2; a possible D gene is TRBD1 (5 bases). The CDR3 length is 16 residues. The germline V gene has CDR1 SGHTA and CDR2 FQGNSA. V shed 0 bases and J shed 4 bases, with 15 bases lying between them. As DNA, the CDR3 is TGTGCCAGCAGCTTAGCGTCCCAGGGTTGGGGCTATGGCTACACCTTC. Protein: CASSLASQGWGYGYTF.

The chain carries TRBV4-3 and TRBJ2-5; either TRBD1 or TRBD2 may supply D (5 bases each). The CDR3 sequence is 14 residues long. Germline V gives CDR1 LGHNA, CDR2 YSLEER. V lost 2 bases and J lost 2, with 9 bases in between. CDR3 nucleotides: TGCGCCAGCAGCCAAAGGGACGGTCAAGAGACCCAGTACTTC. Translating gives CASSQRDGQETQYF.

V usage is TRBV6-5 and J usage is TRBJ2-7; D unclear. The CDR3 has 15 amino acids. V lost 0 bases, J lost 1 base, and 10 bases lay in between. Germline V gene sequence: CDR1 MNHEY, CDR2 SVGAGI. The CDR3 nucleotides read TGTGCCAGCAGTTACTCCTCCCGGTTGTCCTACGAGCAGTACTTC. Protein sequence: CASSYSSRLSYEQYF.

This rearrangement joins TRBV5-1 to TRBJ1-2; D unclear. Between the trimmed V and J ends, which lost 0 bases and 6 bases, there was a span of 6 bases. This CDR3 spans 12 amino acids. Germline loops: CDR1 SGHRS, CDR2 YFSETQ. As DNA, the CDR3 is TGCGCCAGCAGCTTGGCTAAAAATGGCTACACCTTC. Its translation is CASSLAKNGYTF.

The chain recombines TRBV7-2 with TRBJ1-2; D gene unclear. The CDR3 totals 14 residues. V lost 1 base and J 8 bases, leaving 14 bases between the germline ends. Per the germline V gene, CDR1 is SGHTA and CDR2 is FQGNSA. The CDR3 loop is CASSLGRGPEGYTF. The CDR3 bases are TGTGCCAGCAGCTTAGGGAGAGGACCTGAAGGCTACACCTTC.

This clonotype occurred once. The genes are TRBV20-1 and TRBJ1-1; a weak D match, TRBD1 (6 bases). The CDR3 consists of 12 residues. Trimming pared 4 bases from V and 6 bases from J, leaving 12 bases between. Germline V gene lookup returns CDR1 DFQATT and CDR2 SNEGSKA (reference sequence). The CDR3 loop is CSANRGAPEAFF. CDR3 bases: TGCAGTGCTAATAGGGGGGCCCCTGAAGCTTTCTTT.

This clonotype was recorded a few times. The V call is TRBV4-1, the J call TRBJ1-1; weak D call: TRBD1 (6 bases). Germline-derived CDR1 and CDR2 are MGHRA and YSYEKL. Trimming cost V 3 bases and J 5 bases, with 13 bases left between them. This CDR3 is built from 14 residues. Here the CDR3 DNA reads TGCGCCAGCAGCCAGACAGGATCGCCGACTGAAGCTTTCTTT. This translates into CASSQTGSPTEAFF.

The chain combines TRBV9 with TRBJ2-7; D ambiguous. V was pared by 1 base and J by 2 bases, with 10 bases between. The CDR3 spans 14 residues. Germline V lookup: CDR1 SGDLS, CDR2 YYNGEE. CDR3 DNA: TGTGCCAGCAGCGTATCAACAGTACCCTACGAGCAGTACTTC. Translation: CASSVSTVPYEQYF.

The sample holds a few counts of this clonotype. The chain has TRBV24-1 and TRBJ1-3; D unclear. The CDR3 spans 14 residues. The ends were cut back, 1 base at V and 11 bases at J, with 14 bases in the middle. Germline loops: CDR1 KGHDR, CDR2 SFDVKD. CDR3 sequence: CATSDLGPDSPIYF. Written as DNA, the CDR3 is TGTGCCACCAGTGATTTAGGCCCGGATTCTCCCATATATTTT.

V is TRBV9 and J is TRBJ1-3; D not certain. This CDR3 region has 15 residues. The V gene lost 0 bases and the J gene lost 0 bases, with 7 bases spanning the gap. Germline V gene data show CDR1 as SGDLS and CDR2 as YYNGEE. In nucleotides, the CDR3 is TGTGCCAGCAGCGTAGGGTCCCCCTCTGGAAACACCATATATTTT. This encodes CASSVGSPSGNTIYF.

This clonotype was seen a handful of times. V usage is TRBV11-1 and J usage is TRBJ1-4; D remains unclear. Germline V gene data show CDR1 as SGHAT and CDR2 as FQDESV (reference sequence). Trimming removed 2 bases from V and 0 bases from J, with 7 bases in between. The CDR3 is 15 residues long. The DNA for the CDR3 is TGTGCCAGCAGCTTATTTCCAGCAACTAATGAAAAACTGTTTTTT. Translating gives CASSLFPATNEKLFF.

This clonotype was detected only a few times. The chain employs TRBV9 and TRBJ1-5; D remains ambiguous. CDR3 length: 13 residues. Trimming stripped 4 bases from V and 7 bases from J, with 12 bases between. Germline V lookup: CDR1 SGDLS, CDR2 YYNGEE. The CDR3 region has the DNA TGTGCCAGCAGCATCGGGGTAGGGCAGCCCCAGCATTTT. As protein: CASSIGVGQPQHF.

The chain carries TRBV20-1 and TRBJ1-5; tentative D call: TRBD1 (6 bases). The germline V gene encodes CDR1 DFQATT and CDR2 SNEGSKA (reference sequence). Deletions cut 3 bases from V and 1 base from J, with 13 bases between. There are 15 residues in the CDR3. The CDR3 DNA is TGCAGTGCTAGTCCCCTCAGGGGAAGCAATCAGCCCCAGCATTTT. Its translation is CSASPLRGSNQPQHF.

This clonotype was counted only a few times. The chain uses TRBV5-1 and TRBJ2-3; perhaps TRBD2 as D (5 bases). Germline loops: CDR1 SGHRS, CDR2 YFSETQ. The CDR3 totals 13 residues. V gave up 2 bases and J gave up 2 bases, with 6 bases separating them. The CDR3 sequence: CASSFRDTDTQYF. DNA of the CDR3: TGCGCCAGCAGCTTCCGGGACACAGATACGCAGTATTTT.

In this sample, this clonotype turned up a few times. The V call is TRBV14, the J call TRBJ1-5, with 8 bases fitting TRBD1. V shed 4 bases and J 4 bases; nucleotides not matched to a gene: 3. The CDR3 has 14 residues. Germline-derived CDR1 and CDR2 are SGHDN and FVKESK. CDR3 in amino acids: CASSRTGQNQPQHF. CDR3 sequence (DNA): TGTGCCAGCAGCCGGACAGGGCAGAATCAGCCCCAGCATTTT.

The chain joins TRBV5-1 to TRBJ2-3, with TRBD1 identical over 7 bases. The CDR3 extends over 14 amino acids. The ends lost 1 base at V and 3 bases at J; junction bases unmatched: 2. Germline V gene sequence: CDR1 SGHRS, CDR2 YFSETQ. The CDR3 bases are TGCGCCAGCAGCTTGAAGGGGGCGACAGATACGCAGTATTTT. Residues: CASSLKGATDTQYF.

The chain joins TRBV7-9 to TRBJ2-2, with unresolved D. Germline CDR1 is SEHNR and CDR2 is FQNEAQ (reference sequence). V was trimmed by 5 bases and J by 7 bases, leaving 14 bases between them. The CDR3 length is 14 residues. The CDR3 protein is CASSTHGRLGELFF. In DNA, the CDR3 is TGTGCCAGCAGCACCCACGGACGGCTCGGGGAGCTGTTTTTT.

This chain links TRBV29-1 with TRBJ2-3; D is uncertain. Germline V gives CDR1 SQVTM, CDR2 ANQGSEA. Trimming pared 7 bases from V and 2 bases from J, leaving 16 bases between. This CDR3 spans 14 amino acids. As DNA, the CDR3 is TGCAGCGCCGTAATGCTTACAGCCACAGATACGCAGTATTTT. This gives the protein CSAVMLTATDTQYF.

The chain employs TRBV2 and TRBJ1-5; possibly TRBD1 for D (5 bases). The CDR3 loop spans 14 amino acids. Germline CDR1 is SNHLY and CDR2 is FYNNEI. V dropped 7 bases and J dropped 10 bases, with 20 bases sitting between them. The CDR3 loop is CASNRDGRISPQHF. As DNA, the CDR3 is TGTGCCAGCAACCGGGACGGAAGAATCAGTCCCCAGCATTTT.

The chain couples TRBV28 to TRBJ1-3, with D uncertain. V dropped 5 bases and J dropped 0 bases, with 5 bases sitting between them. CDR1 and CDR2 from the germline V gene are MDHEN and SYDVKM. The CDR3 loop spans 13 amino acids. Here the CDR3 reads CASSQISGNTIYF. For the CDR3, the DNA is TGTGCCAGCAGTCAAATCTCTGGAAACACCATATATTTT.

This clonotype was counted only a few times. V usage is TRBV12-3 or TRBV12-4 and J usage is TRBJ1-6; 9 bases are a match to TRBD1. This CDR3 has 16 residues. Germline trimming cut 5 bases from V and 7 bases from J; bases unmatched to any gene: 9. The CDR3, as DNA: TGTGCCAGCAGTCAAAACCCCGGACAGGGGAATTCACCCCTCCACTTT. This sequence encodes CASSQNPGQGNSPLHF.

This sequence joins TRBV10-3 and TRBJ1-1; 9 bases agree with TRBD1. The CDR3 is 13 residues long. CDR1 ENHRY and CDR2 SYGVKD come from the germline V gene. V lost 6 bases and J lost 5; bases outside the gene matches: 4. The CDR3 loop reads CAIRDRGSTEAFF. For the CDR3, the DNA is TGTGCCATCAGAGACAGGGGGTCAACTGAAGCTTTCTTT.

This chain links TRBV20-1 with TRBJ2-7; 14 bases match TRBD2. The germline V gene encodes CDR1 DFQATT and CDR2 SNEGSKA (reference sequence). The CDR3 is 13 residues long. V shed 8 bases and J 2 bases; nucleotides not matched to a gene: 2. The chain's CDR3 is CSPTSGGAYEQYF. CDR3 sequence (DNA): TGCAGTCCGACTAGCGGGGGGGCCTACGAGCAGTACTTC.

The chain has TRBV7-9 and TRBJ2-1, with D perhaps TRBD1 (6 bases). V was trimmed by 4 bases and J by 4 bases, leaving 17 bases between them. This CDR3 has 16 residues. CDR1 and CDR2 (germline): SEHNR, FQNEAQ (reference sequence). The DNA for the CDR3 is TGTGCCAGCAGCTCGATGGACAGAATCAATTACAATGAGCAGTTCTTC. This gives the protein CASSSMDRINYNEQFF.

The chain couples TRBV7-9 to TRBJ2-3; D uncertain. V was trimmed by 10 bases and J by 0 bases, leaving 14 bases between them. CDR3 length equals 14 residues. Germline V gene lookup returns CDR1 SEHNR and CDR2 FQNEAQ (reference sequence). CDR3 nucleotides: TGTGCCACCCCCGCCCACTCTAGCACAGATACGCAGTATTTT. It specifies CATPAHSSTDTQYF. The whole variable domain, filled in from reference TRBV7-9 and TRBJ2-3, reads DTGVSQNPRHKITKRGQNVTFRCDPISEHNRLYWYRQTLGQGPEFLTYFQNEAQLEKSRLLSDRFSAERPKGSFSTLEIQRTEQGDSAMYLCATPAHSSTDTQYFGPGTRLTVL.

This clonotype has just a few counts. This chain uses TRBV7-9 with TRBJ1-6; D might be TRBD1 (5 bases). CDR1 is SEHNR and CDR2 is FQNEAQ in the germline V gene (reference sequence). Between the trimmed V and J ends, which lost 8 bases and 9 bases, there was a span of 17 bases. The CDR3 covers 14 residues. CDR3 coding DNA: TGTGCCAGCCAAGGGGCCGGATTAGGTTCACCCCTCCACTTT. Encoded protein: CASQGAGLGSPLHF.

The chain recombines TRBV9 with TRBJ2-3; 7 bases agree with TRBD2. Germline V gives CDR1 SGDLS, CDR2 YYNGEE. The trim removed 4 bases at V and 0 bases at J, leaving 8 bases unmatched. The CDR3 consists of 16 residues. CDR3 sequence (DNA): TGTGCCAGCAGCCCCCCGATAGCGGGTAGCACAGATACGCAGTATTTT. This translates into CASSPPIAGSTDTQYF.

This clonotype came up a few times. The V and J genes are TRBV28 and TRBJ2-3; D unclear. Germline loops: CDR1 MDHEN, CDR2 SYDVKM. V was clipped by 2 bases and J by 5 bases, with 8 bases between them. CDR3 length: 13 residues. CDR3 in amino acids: CASSLPARDTQYF. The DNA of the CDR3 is TGTGCCAGCAGTTTACCCGCCCGAGATACGCAGTATTTT.

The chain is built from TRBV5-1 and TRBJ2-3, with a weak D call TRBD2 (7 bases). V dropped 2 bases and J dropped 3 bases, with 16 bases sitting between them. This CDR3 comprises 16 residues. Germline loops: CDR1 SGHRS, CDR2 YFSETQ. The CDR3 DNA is TGCGCCAGCAGCTTCATTACAGGGAGGGGTACAGATACGCAGTATTTT. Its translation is CASSFITGRGTDTQYF.

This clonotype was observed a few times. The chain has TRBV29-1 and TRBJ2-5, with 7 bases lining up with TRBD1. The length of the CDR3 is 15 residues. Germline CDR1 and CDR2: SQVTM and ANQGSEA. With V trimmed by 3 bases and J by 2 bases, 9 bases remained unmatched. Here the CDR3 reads CSVDLDRRLQETQYF. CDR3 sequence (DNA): TGCAGCGTTGATTTGGACAGGCGGTTACAAGAGACCCAGTACTTC. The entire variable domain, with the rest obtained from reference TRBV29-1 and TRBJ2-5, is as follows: SAVISQKPSRDICQRGTSLTIQCQVDSQVTMMFWYRQQPGQSLTLIATANQGSEATYESGFVIDKFPISRPNLTFSTLTVSNMSPEDSSIYLCSVDLDRRLQETQYFGPGTRLLVL.